This T cell receptor (beta chain) was recovered during a study of kidney transplant recipient with SARS-CoV-2 infection (dated by TCRdb to the early 2020s). The label giving this sample's time point can be read as: pre-pandemic baseline sample and day 111 after first positive SARS-CoV-2 test. Data came from an Illumina MiSeq. Profiling of the peripheral T cell repertoire was carried out for human TCRbeta genes. In the paper's pipeline: To account for variability over time, differences in clonotype abundance were tested using beta-binomial modelling. Clonotypes that had expanded were screened against the ImmuneCODE reference database of SARS-CoV-2-associated TCRs and mapped onto regions of the viral genome. Additional repertoire analyses examined TRBV gene usage, CDR3 length, CDR3 amino acid overlap between time points, distributions of clonotype abundance, and Jaccard similarity. The raw public data were reprocessed by TCRdb itself: fastp quality trimming at Q25, MiXCR clonotype calling, in-frame beta chains only. Rows with a matching CDR3 protein are joined into one entry that keeps the most common DNA and genes. TCRdb assigned the V and J calls; the authors' analysis was not used. This sample lists roughly 230,000 distinct CDR3 sequences; 29% were detected once. Roughly 7% of the sample rests with the top ten.

This clonotype is a singleton in its sample. Its antigen is still unknown. A single base separates this from a much larger clone, so it may be a read error. From the cysteine through the phenylalanine, the CDR3 covers 17 amino acids. The entry retains the CDR3 DNA only, 51 bases that are in frame from base 1. The germline V gene encodes CDR1 LGHDT and CDR2 YNNKEL (reference sequence). The sequence links TRBV3-1 to TRBJ2-1, with 15 bases in between that match TRBD2. The sequence derives from a male patient between 25 and 39 years old who had COVID-19 and was a kidney transplant recipient. Where a transplant has occurred, the graft donor may have supplied some of the T cells. This specimen consisted of a blood sample, obtained at baseline and on day 111 from a kidney transplant recipient. CDR3 reads: CASGQGRTSGRGGEQFF. The sequence in DNA is TGTGCCAGCGGCCAGGGGAGGACTAGCGGGAGGGGAGGTGAGCAGTTCTTC.